This TCR beta chain emerged from a study of T cell changes during pregnancy in multiple sclerosis. The data were produced by immunoSEQ multiplex PCR, yet TCRdb's version contains in-frame clones alone and is incomplete. The sample lists 35,000 to 45,000 clones; 87% were seen once. Germline V gene lookup returns CDR1 MDHEN and CDR2 SYDVKM. Trimming took 4 bases from V and 6 from J, leaving 10 bases between them. The CDR3 extends over 13 amino acids. The source of this sequence is a female donor with multiple sclerosis, enrolled in a pregnancy study. The source material was CD4+ T cells from peripheral blood mononuclear cells, sampled after pregnancy. The chain employs TRBV28 and TRBJ1-5; D remains unclear. The CDR3 DNA reads as TGTGCCAGCAGTTCCTATAACGTTCAGCCCCAGCATTTT. Translating it yields CASSSYNVQPQHF.